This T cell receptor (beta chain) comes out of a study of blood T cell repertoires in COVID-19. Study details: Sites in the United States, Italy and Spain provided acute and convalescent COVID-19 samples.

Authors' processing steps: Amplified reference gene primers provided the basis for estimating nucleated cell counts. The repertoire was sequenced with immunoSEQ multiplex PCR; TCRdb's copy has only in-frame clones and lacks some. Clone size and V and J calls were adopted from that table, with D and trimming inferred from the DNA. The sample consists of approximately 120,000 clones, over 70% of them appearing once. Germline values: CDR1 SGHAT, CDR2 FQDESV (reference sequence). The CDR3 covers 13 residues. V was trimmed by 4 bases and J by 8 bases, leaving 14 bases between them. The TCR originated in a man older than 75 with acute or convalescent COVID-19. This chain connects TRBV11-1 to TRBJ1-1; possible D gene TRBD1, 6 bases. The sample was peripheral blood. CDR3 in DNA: TGTGCCAGCAGCTCGAACCTAGGGACAGAAGCTTTCTTT. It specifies CASSSNLGTEAFF.